The entry below describes one T cell receptor beta chain. This record comes from a study of shared T cell receptors in the human thymus. Germline values: CDR1 SGHRS, CDR2 YFSETQ. V dropped 7 bases and J dropped 0; count of bases not matched to a gene: 3. CDR3 length equals 14 residues. Only in-frame clones appear in the TCRdb table, and some are missing; sequencing was by immunoSEQ multiplex PCR. The repertoire holds approximately 660,000 clones, around 87% seen once, with 0.0095% to 0.013% in the top ten. This sample also appeared in a second study, on human thymus T cells. That report adds: Healthy Finnish infants undergoing corrective surgery for congenital heart defects were used as donors. Corrective cardiac surgery supplied the resected thymus tissue. The authors found apparently biased V and J gene usage in thymic and blood repertoires. Overlap was high between thymic repertoires from unrelated individuals, as reported in related research.

Sample: thymocytes. The chain uses TRBV5-1 and TRBJ2-1; 8 bases match TRBD2. This TCR derives from a boy under two years old with a congenital heart defect. CDR3 loop: CASQSGSSYNEQFF. CDR3 sequence (DNA): TGCGCCAGCCAAAGCGGGAGCTCCTACAATGAGCAGTTCTTC.